This T cell receptor beta chain was recovered during a study of T-cell reconstitution after alpha-beta-depleted transplantation in children. J was trimmed by 2 bases and V by 0 bases; bases with no gene match: 3. CDR1 MGHRA and CDR2 YSYEKL come from the germline V gene. There are 15 residues in the CDR3. This clonotype came up a few times. Unique molecular identifiers were built into the TCRbeta library. TCRdb reanalysed the PCR reads using MiXCR and keeps one entry per CDR3 protein. Seen here are a few hundred thousand distinct CDR3 sequences, about 9.4% observed once, and the top ten hold 2% to 3%. This material consisted of PBMCs from the stem cell graft donor, taken from the stem cell graft. The origin of this receptor is a human donor who donated a stem cell graft to a child with acute lymphoblastic leukemia. This rearrangement joins TRBV4-1 to TRBJ1-2; TRBD1 aligns across 7 bases. In DNA form, the CDR3 reads TGCGCCAGCAGCCAAGACCCCAGGGGGAACTATGGCTACACCTTC. Its protein product is CASSQDPRGNYGYTF.